Listed here are 31 T cell receptor beta chains from one sample, sequenced in a study of blood T cell repertoires in COVID-19. Only in-frame clones appear in the TCRdb table, and some are missing; sequencing was by immunoSEQ multiplex PCR. The table records roughly 90,000 clones, approximately 86% of them present only once. The source material was peripheral blood. The receptors come from a man aged 40-50 years with acute or convalescent COVID-19.

This clone was recorded only once. This chain joins TRBV11-3 and TRBJ2-1; 11 bases match TRBD2. J lost 4 bases, V lost 5 bases, and 4 bases had no gene match. This CDR3 region has 15 residues. CDR1 is SGHNT and CDR2 is YENEEA in the germline V gene. DNA for the CDR3: TGTGCCAGCAGCATATCTAGCGGGGGGTACAATGAGCAGTTCTTC. Its protein product is CASSISSGGYNEQFF.

The chain links TRBV29-1 to TRBJ1-5; TRBD1 might be the D (6 bases). V lost 5 bases and J lost 3, with 20 bases in between. Germline V CDR1 and CDR2: SQVTM, ANQGSEA. The CDR3 is 16 amino acids. The CDR3 reads CSVSLGAGITNQPQHF. Written as DNA, the CDR3 is TGCAGCGTTTCCCTGGGGGCAGGGATTACCAATCAGCCCCAGCATTTT. Variable domain in full (rest from reference TRBV29-1 and TRBJ1-5): SAVISQKPSRDICQRGTSLTIQCQVDSQVTMMFWYRQQPGQSLTLIATANQGSEATYESGFVIDKFPISRPNLTFSTLTVSNMSPEDSSIYLCSVSLGAGITNQPQHFGDGTRLSIL.

The chain recombines TRBV11-2 with TRBJ1-5, with a possible D match to TRBD1 (5 bases). V was pared by 1 base and J by 4 bases, with 14 bases between. Germline V gene lookup returns CDR1 SGHAT and CDR2 FQNNGV. The CDR3 is 16 amino acids. The CDR3 DNA reads TGTGCCAGCAGCTTAGGAGACAGACCAGGTAATCAGCCCCAGCATTTT. Amino acid sequence: CASSLGDRPGNQPQHF.

This clone was seen more than once but under ten times. The J gene is TRBJ1-2, the V gene TRBV10-3, with TRBD1 matching over 7 bases. This CDR3 is 15 amino acids long. Germline V lookup: CDR1 ENHRY, CDR2 SYGVKD. Germline trimming cut 4 bases from V and 4 bases from J; bases unmatched to any gene: 9. CDR3 residues: CAISAPGQRLYGYTF. The CDR3 bases are TGTGCCATCAGTGCTCCGGGACAGCGCCTCTATGGCTACACCTTC.

The rearrangement links TRBV4-1 to TRBJ1-3, with no clear D. V was shortened by 0 bases and J by 4 bases, with 13 bases between the two germline ends. Per germline, CDR1 MGHRA and CDR2 YSYEKL. CDR3 length equals 16 residues. CDR3 sequence (DNA): TGCGCCAGCAGCCAAGATAAAGTGCCGGGGGGAAACACCATATATTTT. Translation: CASSQDKVPGGNTIYF.

V usage is TRBV11-2 and J usage is TRBJ2-3; the match to TRBD2 covers 12 bases. This CDR3 region has 17 residues. The junction had 4 bases not matched to a gene; V was cut back by 3 bases and J by 0 bases. Per the germline V gene, CDR1 is SGHAT and CDR2 is FQNNGV. DNA of the CDR3: TGTGCCAGCAGCTTTAGACTAGCGGGAGATAGCACAGATACGCAGTATTTT. This gives the protein CASSFRLAGDSTDTQYF.

This sequence joins TRBV7-8 and TRBJ1-2; D remains ambiguous. The CDR3 runs 15 residues. V lost 2 bases to trimming and J lost 2 bases, with 12 bases between them. The germline V gene has CDR1 SGHVS and CDR2 FQNEAQ. The CDR3 coding sequence is TGTGCCAGCAGCTTATTGAGGGCGGAAAACTATGGCTACACCTTC. The encoded protein is CASSLLRAENYGYTF.

This chain links TRBV7-2 with TRBJ2-1, with D tentatively TRBD2 (6 bases). Trimming took 8 bases from V and 1 from J, leaving 12 bases between them. Germline values: CDR1 SGHTA, CDR2 FQGNSA. The CDR3 runs to 14 residues. CDR3 DNA sequence: TGTGCCAGCGGAGCGGACTATTCCTACAATGAGCAGTTCTTC. Amino acid sequence: CASGADYSYNEQFF.

The chain links TRBV12-3 or TRBV12-4 to TRBJ2-1, with D hard to call. Trimming cost V 10 bases and J 9 bases, with 19 bases left between them. This CDR3 is built from 13 residues. In DNA form, the CDR3 reads TGTGCCACCACAGTTTACCAGTCCAGTGAGCAGTTCTTC. It codes for CATTVYQSSEQFF.

The chain couples TRBV28 to TRBJ2-7, with TRBD1 as a possible D gene (5 bases). Germline loops: CDR1 MDHEN, CDR2 SYDVKM. The CDR3 contains 14 residues. The ends were cut back, 10 bases at V and 2 bases at J, with 18 bases in the middle. This chain's CDR3 is CATTPGHIAYEQYF. The CDR3 nucleotides are TGTGCCACCACTCCAGGACACATAGCCTACGAGCAGTACTTC. The whole variable domain, remainder taken from reference TRBV28 and TRBJ2-7, is DVKVTQSSRYLVKRTGEKVFLECVQDMDHENMFWYRQDPGLGLRLIYFSYDVKMKEKGDIPEGYSVSREKKERFSLILESASTNQTSMYLCATTPGHIAYEQYFGPGTRLTVT.

The gene calls are TRBV6-1 and TRBJ2-1; D not certain. The V end lost 2 bases, the J end lost 10 bases, and 6 bases lay between the germline ends. Germline V lookup: CDR1 MNHNS, CDR2 SASEGT. The CDR3 is 11 residues long. The CDR3 here is CASSESREQFF. CDR3 DNA sequence: TGTGCCAGCAGTGAATCGAGAGAGCAGTTCTTC.

The chain has TRBV3-1 (or the pseudogene TRBV3-2) and TRBJ2-1; D remains ambiguous. V lost 0 bases and J 6 bases, leaving 12 bases between the germline ends. Germline V gives CDR1 LGHDT, CDR2 YNNKEL (reference sequence). This CDR3 comprises 15 residues. The CDR3 nucleotides read TGTGCCAGCAGCCAAGAGGTGATTGGAGCCAATGAGCAGTTCTTC. Its protein product is CASSQEVIGANEQFF.

The rearrangement joins TRBV27 to TRBJ1-2, with no clear D. This CDR3 has 15 residues. Germline-derived CDR1 and CDR2 are MNHEY and SMNVEV (reference sequence). V gave up 8 bases and J gave up 0 bases, with 16 bases separating them. This CDR3 is CASLPRGQTNYGYTF. DNA for the CDR3: TGTGCCAGCTTACCAAGAGGGCAGACTAACTATGGCTACACCTTC.

The J gene is TRBJ1-2, the V gene TRBV18; TRBD1 agrees at 7 bases. The CDR3 runs 16 residues. Germline V gene data show CDR1 as KGHSH and CDR2 as LQKENI. V gave up 3 bases and J gave up 2 bases; unmatched junction bases: 9. CDR3 loop: CASSPEIGQANYGYTF. CDR3 sequence (DNA): TGTGCCAGCTCACCTGAAATCGGACAGGCCAACTATGGCTACACCTTC.

This CDR3 reads CAISVRRADTEAFF. Here the CDR3 DNA reads TGTGCCATCAGTGTACGCAGGGCAGACACTGAAGCTTTCTTT. The chain links TRBV10-3 to TRBJ1-1, with a possible D match to TRBD1 (5 bases). The germline CDR1 and CDR2 sequences are ENHRY and SYGVKD. Trimming removed 4 bases at V and 3 bases at J, with 12 bases between. This CDR3 comprises 14 residues.

The chain couples TRBV19 to TRBJ2-5, with D unresolved. The CDR3 totals 13 residues. The V gene's germline CDR1 is LNHDA and CDR2 SQIVND (reference sequence). The germline V and J ends were trimmed by 5 bases and 2 bases, with 9 bases remaining between them. CDR3 nucleotide sequence: TGTGCCAGTAGTGAGGCATTACAAGAGACCCAGTACTTC. Protein sequence: CASSEALQETQYF.

A single count supports this clone. The genes are TRBV4-1 and TRBJ2-1; tentatively, D is TRBD1 (6 bases). Germline V gene sequence: CDR1 MGHRA, CDR2 YSYEKL. The V gene lost 5 bases and the J gene lost 7 bases, with 12 bases spanning the gap. The CDR3 length is 13 residues. CDR3: CASSLQGSNEQFF. Here the CDR3 DNA reads TGCGCCAGCAGCTTACAGGGTTCGAATGAGCAGTTCTTC.

This rearrangement joins TRBV19 to TRBJ1-2, with TRBD1 identical over 8 bases. Losses at the gene ends were 2 bases for V and 5 bases for J; bases not matched to a gene: 7. CDR1 is LNHDA and CDR2 is SQIVND in the germline V gene (reference sequence). The length of the CDR3 is 15 residues. The CDR3 DNA is TGTGCCAGTAGTATAACGGGGACAGGCGGTTATGGCTACACCTTC. Translation gives CASSITGTGGYGYTF.

This clone appeared once. The chain recombines TRBV30 with TRBJ1-4; a weak D match, TRBD1 (5 bases). Germline V gene sequence: CDR1 GTSNPN, CDR2 SVGIG (reference sequence). This CDR3 has 15 amino acids. Trimming took 3 bases from V and 8 from J, leaving 19 bases between them. CDR3 DNA: TGTGCCTGGAGCGCCTGGGGAGGGGCCGGCGAAAAACTGTTTTTT. This gives the protein CAWSAWGGAGEKLFF. Supplemented by reference TRBV30 and TRBJ1-4, the full variable domain reads SQTIHQWPATLVQPVGSPLSLECTVEGTSNPNLYWYRQAAGRGLQLLFYSVGIGQISSEVPQNLSASRPQDRQFILSSKKLLLSDSGFYLCAWSAWGGAGEKLFFGSGTQLSVL.

This chain links TRBV9 with TRBJ2-1; 8 nucleotides agree with TRBD1. Germline CDR1 reads SGDLS; CDR2 reads YYNGEE. This CDR3 region has 15 residues. Germline trimming cut 3 bases from V and 3 bases from J; bases unmatched to any gene: 5. The CDR3 nucleotides read TGTGCCAGCAGCGCCCGACAGGGGAACTACAATGAGCAGTTCTTC. This translates into CASSARQGNYNEQFF.

The genes are TRBV4-3 and TRBJ2-2, with 7 bases aligning to TRBD1. In germline, CDR1 is LGHNA, CDR2 YSLEER. This CDR3 spans 17 amino acids. Trimming took 3 bases from V and 8 from J; bases not matched to a gene: 15. The CDR3 coding sequence is TGCGCCAGCAGCCACGAGATTACGACAGGGTCAGGGGGGGAGCTGTTTTTT. Its translation is CASSHEITTGSGGELFF.

The J gene is TRBJ1-1, the V gene TRBV18; perhaps TRBD1 as D (5 bases). CDR3 length: 14 amino acids. Germline V gives CDR1 KGHSH, CDR2 LQKENI. The V end lost 3 bases, the J end lost 0 bases, and 8 bases lay between the germline ends. CDR3 residues: CASSPQGVNTEAFF. CDR3 sequence (DNA): TGTGCCAGCTCACCCCAGGGCGTGAACACTGAAGCTTTCTTT.

The chain carries TRBV19 and TRBJ2-3; 13 bases line up with TRBD2. The CDR3 spans 18 residues. Germline assignment: CDR1 LNHDA and CDR2 SQIVND (reference sequence). Trimming at V came to 5 bases and at J to 2 bases, leaving 10 bases not matched to a gene. The CDR3 reads CASSPPGLAGPHTDTQYF. As DNA, the CDR3 is TGTGCCAGTAGTCCACCGGGACTAGCGGGACCCCACACAGATACGCAGTATTTT.

The chain has TRBV6-6 and TRBJ1-6; weak D call: TRBD1 (6 bases). Germline values: CDR1 MNHNY, CDR2 SVGAGI (reference sequence). V lost 6 bases and J lost 7, with 13 bases in between. The CDR3 has 14 residues. CDR3 loop: CASRPDSTNSPLHF. For the CDR3, the DNA is TGTGCCAGCAGACCGGACAGCACCAATTCACCCCTCCACTTT.

The rearrangement links TRBV19 to TRBJ2-5; TRBD1 might be the D (6 bases). Trimming took off 7 bases at V and 1 base at J, with 10 bases between the two ends. Germline-derived CDR1 and CDR2 are LNHDA and SQIVND (reference sequence). The CDR3 sequence is 13 residues long. The CDR3 DNA follows: TGTGCCAGTACAACAGGGACCCAAGAGACCCAGTACTTC. As protein: CASTTGTQETQYF. The complete variable domain, with remaining parts taken from reference TRBV19 and TRBJ2-5, reads DGGITQSPKYLFRKEGQNVTLSCEQNLNHDAMYWYRQDPGQGLRLIYYSQIVNDFQKGDIAEGYSVSREKKESFPLTVTSAQKNPTAFYLCASTTGTQETQYFGPGTRLLVL.

The J gene is TRBJ1-6, the V gene TRBV10-2; TRBD1 aligns across 8 bases. Trimming cost V 8 bases and J 7 bases; bases outside gene matches: 7. The CDR3 runs 14 residues. CDR1 WSHSY and CDR2 SAAADI come from the germline V gene. CDR3 in DNA: TGCGCCAGCGGTGGCACAGGGGGGAATTCACCCCTCCACTTT. As protein: CASGGTGGNSPLHF.

This clone was detected a few times. The V gene is TRBV6-5, the J gene TRBJ2-2; the match to TRBD1 covers 8 bases. CDR3 length: 14 amino acids. The ends lost 8 bases at V and 7 bases at J; junction bases unmatched: 9. Germline V gene data show CDR1 as MNHEY and CDR2 as SVGAGI. CDR3 region: CASVRDRLNGELFF. CDR3 DNA: TGTGCCAGCGTCCGGGACAGGCTGAACGGGGAGCTGTTTTTT.

The genes are TRBV4-1 and TRBJ2-3, with TRBD2 matching over 8 bases. The CDR3 spans 14 residues. CDR1 MGHRA and CDR2 YSYEKL come from the germline V gene. V shed 1 base and J 7 bases; nucleotides not matched to a gene: 4. This CDR3 reads CASSQGASGYTQYF. CDR3 DNA sequence: TGCGCCAGCAGCCAAGGGGCTAGCGGGTATACGCAGTATTTT.

The chain employs TRBV4-3 and TRBJ2-7, with 7 bases that match TRBD2. The CDR3 totals 14 residues. CDR1 and CDR2 from the germline V gene are LGHNA and YSLEER. With V trimmed by 1 base and J by 1 base, 1 base remained unmatched. As DNA, the CDR3 is TGCGCCAGCAGCCAAGCAGCGGGGTCCTACGAGCAGTACTTC. It specifies CASSQAAGSYEQYF.

The CDR3 DNA sequence: TGTGCCAGCAGCTCCTCGTCGAGCTCTGGAAACACCATATATTTT. Its translation is CASSSSSSSGNTIYF. The rearrangement uses TRBV7-8 and TRBJ1-3; D is uncertain. V was cut by 4 bases and J by 0 bases, with 10 bases left in between. CDR3 size: 15 residues. Germline assignment: CDR1 SGHVS and CDR2 FQNEAQ. The full variable domain, rest sourced from reference TRBV7-8 and TRBJ1-3, is GAGVSQSPRYKVAKRGQDVALRCDPISGHVSLFWYQQALGQGPEFLTYFQNEAQLDKSGLPSDRFFAERPEGSVSTLKIQRTQQEDSAVYLCASSSSSSSGNTIYFGEGSWLTVV.

V and J are TRBV7-8 and TRBJ1-2; possible D gene TRBD1, 6 bases. The CDR3 sequence is 15 residues long. The germline V and J ends were trimmed by 3 bases and 8 bases, with 19 bases remaining between them. Looked up from germline, CDR1 is SGHVS and CDR2 is FQNEAQ. The CDR3 is CASSFHLGARSGYTF. In DNA, the CDR3 is TGTGCCAGCAGCTTCCATTTGGGGGCACGGAGCGGCTACACCTTC.